Following are 16 T cell receptor beta chains from one sample sequenced in a study of blood T cell repertoires in COVID-19. Clones were read by immunoSEQ multiplex PCR, and TCRdb kept only the in-frame ones, dropping some. The profile shows around 29,000 clones, 85% to 90% of them singletons. Material: peripheral blood. The receptors stem from a man in his fifties or sixties with acute or convalescent COVID-19.

The chain uses TRBV10-2 and TRBJ1-2; D is unclear. Trimming took 4 bases from V and 0 from J, leaving 15 bases between them. Looked up from germline, CDR1 is WSHSY and CDR2 is SAAADI. The CDR3 consists of 16 residues. The CDR3 loop reads CASSGGRHQANYGYTF. The CDR3 DNA follows: TGCGCCAGCAGTGGCGGGAGACACCAAGCTAACTATGGCTACACCTTC.

The genes are TRBV7-9 and TRBJ1-4; the match to TRBD1 covers 7 bases. V trimming: 5 bases; J trimming: 8 bases; junction bases outside the gene matches: 8. CDR1 is SEHNR and CDR2 is FQNEAQ in the germline V gene (reference sequence). The CDR3 is 14 residues long. The CDR3 here is CASSPQGSEEKLFF. Here the CDR3 DNA reads TGTGCCAGCAGCCCACAGGGGTCGGAGGAAAAACTGTTTTTT.

The chain couples TRBV6-5 to TRBJ2-1; TRBD2 matches at 8 bases. Looked up from germline, CDR1 is MNHEY and CDR2 is SVGAGI. Unmatched junction bases numbered 5, after V lost 6 bases and J lost 4 bases. This CDR3 contains 14 residues. In nucleotides, the CDR3 is TGTGCCAGCAGCCTGGGACTAGTATACAATGAGCAGTTCTTC. Its protein product is CASSLGLVYNEQFF.

The rearrangement uses TRBV9 and TRBJ2-1, with 7 bases identical to TRBD2. Trimming at V came to 3 bases and at J to 1 base, leaving 7 bases not matched to a gene. The germline V gene encodes CDR1 SGDLS and CDR2 YYNGEE. The CDR3 spans 16 residues. CDR3 protein: CASSAERDYSYNEQFF. For the CDR3, the DNA is TGTGCCAGCAGCGCCGAGCGGGACTATTCCTACAATGAGCAGTTCTTC.

The rearrangement uses TRBV6-2 or TRBV6-3 and TRBJ2-3; maybe TRBD2 (5 bases). The germline gives CDR1 MNHEY, CDR2 SVGEGT. Trimming pared 2 bases from V and 0 bases from J, leaving 6 bases between. The CDR3 loop spans 14 amino acids. Here the CDR3 reads CASSYRTSTDTQYF. The CDR3 DNA sequence: TGTGCCAGCAGTTACAGGACTAGCACAGATACGCAGTATTTT.

The chain combines TRBV20-1 with TRBJ2-3; 8 nucleotides line up with TRBD2. Trimming took 3 bases from V and 3 from J; bases not matched to a gene: 5. Germline values: CDR1 DFQATT, CDR2 SNEGSKA (reference sequence). The CDR3 runs to 14 residues. CDR3 in amino acids: CSASASGGTDTQYF. As DNA, the CDR3 is TGCAGTGCTAGTGCCAGCGGGGGAACAGATACGCAGTATTTT.

The chain is built from TRBV10-1 and TRBJ2-1; 9 bases line up with TRBD2. The CDR3 contains 13 residues. After removal of 3 bases from V and 11 bases from J, the junction contained 5 bases not matched to a gene. Per germline, CDR1 WNHNN and CDR2 SYGVQD (reference sequence). CDR3 loop: CASSDLAGSQQFF. DNA for the CDR3: TGCGCCAGCAGTGATCTAGCGGGATCTCAGCAGTTCTTC.

This chain links TRBV6-5 with TRBJ1-2, with 7 bases matching TRBD1. The CDR3 covers 15 residues. The ends lost 2 bases at V and 8 bases at J; junction bases unmatched: 11. Germline V gene sequence: CDR1 MNHEY, CDR2 SVGAGI. CDR3: CASSYTPGQREGYTF. The CDR3 nucleotides read TGTGCCAGCAGTTACACCCCGGGACAGCGAGAAGGCTACACCTTC.

The chain couples TRBV9 to TRBJ2-1, with D maybe TRBD1 (7 bases). Germline CDR1 and CDR2: SGDLS and YYNGEE. This CDR3 is 15 amino acids long. V lost 0 bases to trimming and J lost 9 bases, with 16 bases between them. DNA for the CDR3: TGTGCCAGCAGCGTAGAAGTGGAGGGGGCTTTTGAGCAGTTCTTC. Encoded protein: CASSVEVEGAFEQFF. The full variable domain, completed using reference TRBV9 and TRBJ2-1, is DSGVTQTPKHLITATGQRVTLRCSPRSGDLSVYWYQQSLDQGLQFLIQYYNGEERAKGNILERFSAQQFPDLHSELNLSSLELGDSALYFCASSVEVEGAFEQFFGPGTRLTVL.

The V and J genes are TRBV2 and TRBJ2-2, with D possibly TRBD1 on 5 matching bases. Trimming removed 9 bases at V and 0 bases at J, with 8 bases between. The CDR3 is made up of 13 amino acids. CDR1 and CDR2 from the germline V gene are SNHLY and FYNNEI. The CDR3 DNA is TGTGCCAGTAAGGGGCCGAACACCGGGGAGCTGTTTTTT. Its protein product is CASKGPNTGELFF. The whole variable domain, filled in from reference TRBV2 and TRBJ2-2, reads EPEVTQTPSHQVTQMGQEVILRCVPISNHLYFYWYRQILGQKVEFLVSFYNNEISEKSEIFDDQFSVERPDGSNFTLKIRSTKLEDSAMYFCASKGPNTGELFFGEGSRLTVL.

The genes are TRBV29-1 and TRBJ1-5, with TRBD1 as a possible D gene (5 bases). V dropped 5 bases and J dropped 4 bases, with 12 bases sitting between them. The CDR3 runs 13 residues. Germline CDR1 SQVTM, CDR2 ANQGSEA. DNA for the CDR3: TGCAGCGTTCTTGACAGCCCGAATCAGCCCCAGCATTTT. Translation: CSVLDSPNQPQHF.

This clone was counted a single time. J is TRBJ2-4 and V is TRBV29-1; 7 bases are a match to TRBD1. The germline V gene encodes CDR1 SQVTM and CDR2 ANQGSEA. The CDR3 totals 14 residues. With V trimmed by 7 bases and J by 0 bases, 6 bases remained unmatched. CDR3: CSAETGIAKNIQYF. CDR3 sequence (DNA): TGCAGCGCAGAGACAGGGATAGCCAAAAACATTCAGTACTTC.

V is TRBV24-1 and J is TRBJ2-3; TRBD2 matches 13 bases. This CDR3 region has 16 residues. Germline V gene sequence: CDR1 KGHDR, CDR2 SFDVKD. V gave up 2 bases and J gave up 5 bases; unmatched junction bases: 3. The CDR3 loop reads CATSDSGLAGLDTQYF. The CDR3 coding sequence is TGTGCCACCAGTGATTCGGGACTAGCGGGACTAGATACGCAGTATTTT.

The chain has TRBV28 and TRBJ1-2, with a weak D call TRBD1 (6 bases). This CDR3 region has 16 residues. The V gene lost 4 bases and the J gene lost 1 base, with 16 bases spanning the gap. CDR1 and CDR2 from the germline V gene are MDHEN and SYDVKM. The CDR3 is CASSSNTGPNNYGYTF. For the CDR3, the DNA is TGTGCCAGCAGTTCAAATACAGGGCCCAATAACTATGGCTACACCTTC.

The chain combines TRBV5-6 with TRBJ2-6; possible D gene TRBD1, 5 bases. The V end was cut by 1 base, the J end by 1 base, with 9 bases between. The CDR3 extends over 16 amino acids. CDR1 and CDR2 from the germline V gene are SGHDT and YYEEEE. CDR3 DNA: TGTGCCAGCAGCTTGTATCAGGGATCTGGGGCCAACGTCCTGACTTTC. Amino acid sequence: CASSLYQGSGANVLTF.

This rearrangement joins TRBV7-8 to TRBJ1-1; 8 bases agree with TRBD1. Germline-derived CDR1 and CDR2 are SGHVS and FQNEAQ. The CDR3 has 15 amino acids. V lost 6 bases to trimming and J lost 3 bases; unmatched junction nucleotides: 9. Here the CDR3 reads CASSPFTGGDTEAFF. CDR3 in DNA: TGTGCCAGCAGTCCCTTCACAGGGGGGGACACTGAAGCTTTCTTT.